The entry that follows covers one T cell receptor (beta chain) sequence. Antigen specificity is unknown. Germline assignment: CDR1 MNHEY and CDR2 SMNVEV (reference sequence). V shed 3 bases, J shed 2 bases, and the junction held 10 bases outside the gene matches. The CDR3 sequence is 18 residues long. The data are from a study of cytomegalovirus exposure and HLA in healthy donors. This PCR relied on a set of 60 Vbeta primers and 13 Jbeta primers. Under the authors' procedure: Later work found around 85 million unique TCR beta chains, with about 10 million shared. TCRdb's table, derived via immunoSEQ multiplex PCR, lists solely in-frame clones and lacks some. Clonal size and the V and J genes are those of that table, whereas D and trimming came from the DNA. The sample has roughly 200,000 clones; approximately 80% are singletons. Study-wide results and limits: HLA restriction was apparent for most CMV-associated TCR beta chains in a later analysis.

The sequencing input was PBMCs. The receptor was derived from a woman between 45 and 65 years old in good health and CMV-seronegative. This chain connects TRBV27 to TRBJ2-4; 10 bases map to TRBD1. The CDR3 sequence: CASSLSRVDRGPKNIQYF. The CDR3 DNA reads TGTGCCAGCAGTTTGTCAAGGGTTGACAGGGGGCCCAAAAACATTCAGTACTTC.